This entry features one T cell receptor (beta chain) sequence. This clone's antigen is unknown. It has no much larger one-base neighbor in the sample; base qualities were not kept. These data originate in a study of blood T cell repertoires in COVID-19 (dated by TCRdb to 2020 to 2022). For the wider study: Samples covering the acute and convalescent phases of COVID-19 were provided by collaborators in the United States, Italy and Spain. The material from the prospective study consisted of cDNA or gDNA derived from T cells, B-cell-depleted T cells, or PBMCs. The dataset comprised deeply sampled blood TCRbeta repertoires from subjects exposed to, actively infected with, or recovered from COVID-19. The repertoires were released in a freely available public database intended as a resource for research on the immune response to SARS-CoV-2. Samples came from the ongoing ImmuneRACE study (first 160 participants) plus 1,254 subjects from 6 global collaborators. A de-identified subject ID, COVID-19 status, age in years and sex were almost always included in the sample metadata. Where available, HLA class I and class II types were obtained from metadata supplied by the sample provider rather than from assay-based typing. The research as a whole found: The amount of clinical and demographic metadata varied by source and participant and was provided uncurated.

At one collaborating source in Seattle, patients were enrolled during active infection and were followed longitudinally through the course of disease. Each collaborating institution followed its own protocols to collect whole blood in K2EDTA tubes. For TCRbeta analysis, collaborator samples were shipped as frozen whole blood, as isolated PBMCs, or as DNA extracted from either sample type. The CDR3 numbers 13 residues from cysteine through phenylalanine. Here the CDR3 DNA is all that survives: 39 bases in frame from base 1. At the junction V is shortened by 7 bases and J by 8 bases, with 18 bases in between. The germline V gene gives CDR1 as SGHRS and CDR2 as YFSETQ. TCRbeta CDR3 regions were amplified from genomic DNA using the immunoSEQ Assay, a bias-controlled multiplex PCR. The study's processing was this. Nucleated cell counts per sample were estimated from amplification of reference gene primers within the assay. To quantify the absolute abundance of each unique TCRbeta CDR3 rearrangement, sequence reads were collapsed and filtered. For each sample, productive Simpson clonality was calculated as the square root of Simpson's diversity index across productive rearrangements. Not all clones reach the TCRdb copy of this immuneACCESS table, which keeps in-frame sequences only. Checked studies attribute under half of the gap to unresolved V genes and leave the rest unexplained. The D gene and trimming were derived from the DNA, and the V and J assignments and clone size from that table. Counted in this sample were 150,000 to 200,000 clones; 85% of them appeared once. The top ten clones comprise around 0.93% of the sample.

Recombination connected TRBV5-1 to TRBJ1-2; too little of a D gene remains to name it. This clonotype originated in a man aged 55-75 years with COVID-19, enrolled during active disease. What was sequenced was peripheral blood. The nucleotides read TGCGCCAGCTCTCGCGAGGGAGGTTGGGGCTACACCTTC. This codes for CASSREGGWGYTF.